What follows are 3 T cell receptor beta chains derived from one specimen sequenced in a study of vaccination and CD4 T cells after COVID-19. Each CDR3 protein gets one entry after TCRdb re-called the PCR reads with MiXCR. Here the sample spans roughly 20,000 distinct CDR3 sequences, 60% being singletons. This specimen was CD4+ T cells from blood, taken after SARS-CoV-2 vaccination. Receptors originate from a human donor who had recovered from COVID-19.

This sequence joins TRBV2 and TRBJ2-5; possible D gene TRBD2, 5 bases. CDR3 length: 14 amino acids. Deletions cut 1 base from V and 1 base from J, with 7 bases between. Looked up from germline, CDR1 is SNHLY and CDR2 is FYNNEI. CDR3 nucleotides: TGTGCCAGCAGTGAAGATGCGGGCCAAGAGACCCAGTACTTC. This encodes CASSEDAGQETQYF.

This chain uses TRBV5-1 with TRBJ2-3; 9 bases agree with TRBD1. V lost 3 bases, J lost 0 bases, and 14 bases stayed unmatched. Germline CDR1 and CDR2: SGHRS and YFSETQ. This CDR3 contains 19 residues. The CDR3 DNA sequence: TGCGCCAGCAGCTCCTTAAGGACAGGGGACGCATCTAGCACAGATACGCAGTATTTT. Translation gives CASSSLRTGDASSTDTQYF.

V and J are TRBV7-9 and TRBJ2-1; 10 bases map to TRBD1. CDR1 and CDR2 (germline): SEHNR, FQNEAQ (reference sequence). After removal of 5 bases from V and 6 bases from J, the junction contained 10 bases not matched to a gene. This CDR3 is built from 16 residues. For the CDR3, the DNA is TGTGCCAGCAGCCCAGGGACAGGGGACAATTTCAATGAGCAGTTCTTC. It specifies CASSPGTGDNFNEQFF.